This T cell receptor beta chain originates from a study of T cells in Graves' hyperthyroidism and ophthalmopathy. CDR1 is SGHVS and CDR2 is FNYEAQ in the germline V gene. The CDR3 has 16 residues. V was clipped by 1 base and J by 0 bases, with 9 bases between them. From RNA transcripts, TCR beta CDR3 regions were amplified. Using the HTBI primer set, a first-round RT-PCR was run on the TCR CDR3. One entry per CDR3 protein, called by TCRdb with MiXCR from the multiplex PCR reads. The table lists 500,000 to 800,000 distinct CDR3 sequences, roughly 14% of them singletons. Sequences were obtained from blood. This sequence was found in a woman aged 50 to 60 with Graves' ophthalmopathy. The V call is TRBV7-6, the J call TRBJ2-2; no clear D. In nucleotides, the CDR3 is TGTGCCAGCAGCTTAGTAGGGCCTACGAACACCGGGGAGCTGTTTTTT. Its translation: CASSLVGPTNTGELFF.